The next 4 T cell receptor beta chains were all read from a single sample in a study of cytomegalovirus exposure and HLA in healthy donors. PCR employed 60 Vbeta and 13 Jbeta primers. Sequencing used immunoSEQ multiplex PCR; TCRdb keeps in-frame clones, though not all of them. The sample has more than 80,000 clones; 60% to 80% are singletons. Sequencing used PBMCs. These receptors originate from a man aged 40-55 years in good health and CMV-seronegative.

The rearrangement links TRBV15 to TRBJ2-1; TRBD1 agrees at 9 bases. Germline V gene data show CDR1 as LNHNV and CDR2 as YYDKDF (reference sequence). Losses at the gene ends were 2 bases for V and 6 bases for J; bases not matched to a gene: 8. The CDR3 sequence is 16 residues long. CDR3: CATSRTYGTGSNEQFF. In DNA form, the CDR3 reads TGTGCCACCAGCAGAACCTACGGGACAGGGAGCAATGAGCAGTTCTTC.

The CDR3, as DNA: TGTGCCAGCACCCGCGGGTTACCTAGCACAGATACGCAGTATTTT. Encoded protein: CASTRGLPSTDTQYF. The chain is built from TRBV21-1 and TRBJ2-3; TRBD2, the D gene given by the table, was not confirmed from the DNA. TRBV21-1 is annotated as a pseudogene. CDR3 length equals 15 residues.

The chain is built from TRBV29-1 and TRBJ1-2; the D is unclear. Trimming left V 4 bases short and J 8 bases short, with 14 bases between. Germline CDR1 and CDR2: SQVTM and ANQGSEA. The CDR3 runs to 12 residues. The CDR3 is CSVGDSELGYTF. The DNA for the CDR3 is TGCAGCGTTGGTGATTCCGAGTTGGGCTACACCTTC.

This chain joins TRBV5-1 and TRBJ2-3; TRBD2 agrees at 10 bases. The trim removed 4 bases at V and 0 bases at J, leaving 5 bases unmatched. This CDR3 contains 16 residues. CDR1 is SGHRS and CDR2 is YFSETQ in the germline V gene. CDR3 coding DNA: TGCGCCAGCAGCCCGGTACTAGCGGGAAGCACAGATACGCAGTATTTT. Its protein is CASSPVLAGSTDTQYF.